This TCR beta chain was profiled in a study of T-cell memory formation after mild COVID-19. Study context: In these data, TCR clusters were largely donor specific.

UMIs and sample barcodes were carried by the TCR alpha and TCR beta cDNA libraries that 5'RACE produced using constant-segment primers. TCRdb reprocessed the 5' RACE reads via MiXCR and lists one record per CDR3 protein. This sample yields 270,000 or so distinct CDR3 sequences, of which roughly 17% are seen a single time; roughly 21% belongs to the top ten. Sequencing input: PBMCs or a T cell subset sorted from them (not recorded which). The origin of this receptor is a young man who had mild COVID-19 (a few samples of this study predate the infection). Cell type and time point are not known.

DNA of the CDR3: TGTGCCAGCAGCCCCGGCCGGGACTACCTTCGTCAAGAGACCCAGTACTTC. Translation: CASSPGRDYLRQETQYF. The J gene is TRBJ2-5, the V gene TRBV11-2; 7 positions match TRBD2. V shed 5 bases, J shed 2 bases, and the junction held 14 bases outside the gene matches. The germline V gene encodes CDR1 SGHAT and CDR2 FQNNGV. The length of the CDR3 is 17 residues.